Presented here are 16 T cell receptor beta chains from one specimen sequenced in a study of T cell responses to AZD1222 COVID-19 vaccine. Sequencing was performed with immunoSEQ multiplex PCR; in TCRdb, only in-frame clones are kept and a portion is missing. The sample contains roughly 78,000 clones, around four fifths of which appear only once. The source was peripheral blood, collected on day 0 of AZD1222 vaccination. The receptors shown here come from an adult in good health.

V and J are TRBV2 and TRBJ1-6; D gene uncertain. The germline gives CDR1 SNHLY, CDR2 FYNNEI. This CDR3 has 13 amino acids. V lost 11 bases and J 6 bases, leaving 14 bases between the germline ends. The CDR3 DNA follows: TGTGCCTCCACTAGACTTTTTAATTCACCCCTCCACTTT. Translated, it gives CASTRLFNSPLHF.

V and J are TRBV29-1 and TRBJ1-1, with D maybe TRBD1 (5 bases). CDR3 size: 12 residues. Trimming took off 2 bases at V and 4 bases at J, with 8 bases between the two ends. Germline CDR1 reads SQVTM; CDR2 reads ANQGSEA. The DNA for the CDR3 is TGCAGCGTTGAAAAAGGGACCACTGAAGCTTTCTTT. This encodes CSVEKGTTEAFF.

The chain uses TRBV15 and TRBJ2-3; D call uncertain. Germline V lookup: CDR1 LNHNV, CDR2 YYDKDF (reference sequence). The CDR3 is 14 amino acids. V was cut by 3 bases and J by 1 base, with 8 bases left in between. Here the CDR3 DNA reads TGTGCCACCAGCAGGTCAGGAGGCACAGATACGCAGTATTTT. It encodes CATSRSGGTDTQYF.

The rearrangement joins TRBV21-1 to TRBJ2-6; the table calls TRBD2, which could not be checked here. TRBV21-1 is described as a pseudogene. CDR3 size: 15 residues. In DNA form, the CDR3 reads TGTGCCAGTCCCGCGGGGAGGAAAGGGGCCAACGTCCTGACTTTC. Its translation is CASPAGRKGANVLTF.

The chain employs TRBV19 and TRBJ1-5; a weak D match, TRBD1 (6 bases). Germline CDR1 LNHDA, CDR2 SQIVND (reference sequence). The V and J ends lost 5 bases and 5 bases respectively, with 13 bases between them. There are 14 residues in the CDR3. The DNA of the CDR3 is TGTGCCAGTAGTGGCAGGGGACTGTATCAGCCCCAGCATTTT. This encodes CASSGRGLYQPQHF.

This rearrangement joins TRBV19 to TRBJ2-3; maybe TRBD1 (6 bases). The CDR3 totals 16 residues. Germline V CDR1 and CDR2: LNHDA, SQIVND (reference sequence). Trimming left V 6 bases short and J 0 bases short, with 16 bases between. The CDR3 sequence: CASSSFGTPSTDTQYF. CDR3 DNA sequence: TGTGCCAGTAGCTCCTTCGGGACACCAAGCACAGATACGCAGTATTTT.

The V and J genes are TRBV5-1 and TRBJ1-1, with a possible D match to TRBD1 (6 bases). Germline V gene lookup returns CDR1 SGHRS and CDR2 YFSETQ. V gave up 2 bases and J gave up 2 bases, with 10 bases separating them. The CDR3 runs 14 residues. This chain's CDR3 is CASSLRRGNTEAFF. As DNA, the CDR3 is TGCGCCAGCAGCTTACGCAGGGGAAACACTGAAGCTTTCTTT.

This chain joins TRBV30 and TRBJ2-1, with TRBD2 as a possible D gene (6 bases). Germline-derived CDR1 and CDR2 are GTSNPN and SVGIG (reference sequence). Trimming stripped 4 bases from V and 9 bases from J, with 19 bases between. The length of the CDR3 is 14 residues. The CDR3 is CAWKGTGGWGEQFF. CDR3 DNA sequence: TGTGCCTGGAAGGGGACTGGGGGTTGGGGTGAGCAGTTCTTC. The full variable domain, its missing parts supplied by reference TRBV30 and TRBJ2-1, is SQTIHQWPATLVQPVGSPLSLECTVEGTSNPNLYWYRQAAGRGLQLLFYSVGIGQISSEVPQNLSASRPQDRQFILSSKKLLLSDSGFYLCAWKGTGGWGEQFFGPGTRLTVL.

J is TRBJ2-7 and V is TRBV3-1 (or the pseudogene TRBV3-2), with TRBD1 identical over 10 bases. CDR1 is LGHDT and CDR2 is YNNKEL in the germline V gene (reference sequence). The CDR3 extends over 18 amino acids. Losses at the gene ends were 1 base for V and 0 bases for J; bases not matched to a gene: 9. The CDR3 loop reads CASSQVPGQGFTSYEQYF. DNA of the CDR3: TGTGCCAGCAGCCAAGTCCCGGGACAGGGGTTTACCTCCTACGAGCAGTACTTC.

This chain links TRBV19 with TRBJ2-7; D call uncertain. The V gene's germline CDR1 is LNHDA and CDR2 SQIVND (reference sequence). CDR3 length: 15 residues. Trimming left V 1 base short and J 3 bases short, with 13 bases between. This CDR3 is CASSIGRSYLYEQYF. The CDR3, as DNA: TGTGCCAGTAGTATAGGTAGGTCGTACCTCTACGAGCAGTACTTC.

This chain uses TRBV13 with TRBJ1-2; TRBD1 matches 9 bases. CDR1 and CDR2 from the germline V gene are PRHDT and FYEKMQ (reference sequence). The junction had 6 bases not matched to a gene; V was cut back by 4 bases and J by 6 bases. The CDR3 is 14 residues long. The CDR3 loop is CASSYRGTGNGYTF. The CDR3 coding sequence is TGTGCCAGCAGCTATCGCGGGACAGGGAATGGCTACACCTTC.

As DNA, the CDR3 is TGTGCCAGCAGTGGCCTAGCGCTAGATACGCAGTATTTT. Its translation is CASSGLALDTQYF. This chain links TRBV25-1 with TRBJ2-3, with D perhaps TRBD2 (6 bases). This CDR3 spans 13 amino acids. Trimming pared 4 bases from V and 5 bases from J, leaving 10 bases between. The germline CDR1 and CDR2 sequences are MGHDK and SYGVNS. The full variable domain, its missing parts supplied by reference TRBV25-1 and TRBJ2-3, is EADIYQTPRYLVIGTGKKITLECSQTMGHDKMYWYQQDPGMELHLIHYSYGVNSTEKGDLSSESTVSRIRTEHFPLTLESARPSHTSQYLCASSGLALDTQYFGPGTRLTVL.

The J gene is TRBJ2-7, the V gene TRBV7-6, with TRBD1 matching over 9 bases. Trimming at V came to 5 bases and at J to 6 bases, leaving 11 bases not matched to a gene. Germline V CDR1 and CDR2: SGHVS, FNYEAQ. The CDR3 is 15 residues long. CDR3 DNA: TGTGCCAGCAGCGCTTATGGGACAGGGAGTCGCGAGCAGTACTTC. Translating gives CASSAYGTGSREQYF. Filled out from reference TRBV7-6 and TRBJ2-7, the complete variable domain reads GAGVSQSPRYKVTKRGQDVALRCDPISGHVSLYWYRQALGQGPEFLTYFNYEAQQDKSGLPNDRFSAERPEGSISTLTIQRTEQRDSAMYRCASSAYGTGSREQYFGPGTRLTVT.

V is TRBV7-2 and J is TRBJ1-3; unclear D gene. V was shortened by 3 bases and J by 4 bases, with 10 bases between the two germline ends. Germline lookup yields CDR1 SGHTA and CDR2 FQGNSA. The CDR3 contains 14 residues. The CDR3 loop reads CASSFGGEGNTIYF. The CDR3 region has the DNA TGTGCCAGCAGCTTTGGCGGGGAGGGAAACACCATATATTTT.

This chain links TRBV4-2 with TRBJ1-1; D is unclear. Trimming removed 4 bases at V and 1 base at J, with 7 bases between. Germline values: CDR1 LGHNA, CDR2 YNFKEQ. The CDR3 totals 13 residues. The CDR3 coding sequence is TGTGCCAGCAGCCGCGTAGGGAACACTGAAGCTTTCTTT. Translating it yields CASSRVGNTEAFF.

The V and J genes are TRBV4-1 and TRBJ1-1, with TRBD1 matching over 12 bases. The CDR3 runs 19 residues. V shed 3 bases and J 1 base; nucleotides not matched to a gene: 12. Germline values: CDR1 MGHRA, CDR2 YSYEKL. The CDR3 DNA follows: TGCGCCAGCAGCCACGGGGGGACAGGGGGCCCCAGCCGGAACACTGAAGCTTTCTTT. This encodes CASSHGGTGGPSRNTEAFF.